This T cell receptor (beta chain) was observed in a study of shared clonotypes between healthy human individuals. TCRdb's table, derived via immunoSEQ multiplex PCR, lists solely in-frame clones and lacks some. The sample holds 2 million to 2.5 million clones; 80% to 95% are singletons and the top ten take approximately 0.4%. The CDR3 is 16 residues long. Looked up from germline, CDR1 is LGHNA and CDR2 is YSLEER. Trimming took off 4 bases at V and 9 bases at J, with 22 bases between the two ends. The chain carries TRBV4-3 and TRBJ2-1, with D perhaps given as TRBD1 or TRBD2 (5 bases each). This TCR was sampled from a man aged 18 to 29 in good health. Some clones in this sample may be carry-over from other donors' samples. Sequenced sample: naive CD4+ T cells from PBMCs. Stated subset: CD45RA+ positively selected. The CDR3 nucleotides are TGCGCCAGCAGCCCCTTTGGAACGGGGCTTTTGAGTGAGCAGTTCTTC. Amino acid sequence: CASSPFGTGLLSEQFF.